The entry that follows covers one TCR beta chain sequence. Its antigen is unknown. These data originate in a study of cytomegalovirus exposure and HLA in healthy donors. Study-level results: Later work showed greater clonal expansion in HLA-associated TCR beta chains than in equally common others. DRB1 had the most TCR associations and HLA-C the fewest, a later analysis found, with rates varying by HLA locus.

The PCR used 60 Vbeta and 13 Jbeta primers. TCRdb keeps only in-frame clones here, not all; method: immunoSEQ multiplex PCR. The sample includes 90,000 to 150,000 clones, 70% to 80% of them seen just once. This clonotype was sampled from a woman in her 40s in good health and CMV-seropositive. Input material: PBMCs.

The CDR3 DNA is TGTGCCAGCAGCTCCTCAGGGGGAAATTCACCCCTCCACTTT. It yields the protein CASSSSGGNSPLHF. The chain uses TRBV7-3 and TRBJ1-6; 7 nucleotides match TRBD1. The germline V gene encodes CDR1 SGHTA and CDR2 FQGTGA. V shed 4 bases and J 7 bases; nucleotides not matched to a gene: 4. This CDR3 comprises 14 residues. Together with reference TRBV7-3 and TRBJ1-6, the CDR3 gives the full variable domain: GAGVSQTPSNKVTEKGKYVELRCDPISGHTALYWYRQSLGQGPEFLIYFQGTGAADDSGLPNDRFFAVRPEGSVSTLKIQRTERGDSAVYLCASSSSGGNSPLHFGNGTRLTVT.